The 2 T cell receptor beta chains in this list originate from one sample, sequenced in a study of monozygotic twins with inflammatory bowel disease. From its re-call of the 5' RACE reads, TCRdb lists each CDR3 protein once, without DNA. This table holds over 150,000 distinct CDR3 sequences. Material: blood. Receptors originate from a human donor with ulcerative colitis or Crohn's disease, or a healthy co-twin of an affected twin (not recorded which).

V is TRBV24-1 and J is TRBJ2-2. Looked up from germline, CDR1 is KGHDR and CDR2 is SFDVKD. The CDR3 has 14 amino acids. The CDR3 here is CATSTPDNTGELFF.

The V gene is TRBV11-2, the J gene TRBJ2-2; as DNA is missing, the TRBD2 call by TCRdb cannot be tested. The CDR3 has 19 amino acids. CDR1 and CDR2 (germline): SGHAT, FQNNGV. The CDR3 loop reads CASSLRLAREGPGTGELFF.